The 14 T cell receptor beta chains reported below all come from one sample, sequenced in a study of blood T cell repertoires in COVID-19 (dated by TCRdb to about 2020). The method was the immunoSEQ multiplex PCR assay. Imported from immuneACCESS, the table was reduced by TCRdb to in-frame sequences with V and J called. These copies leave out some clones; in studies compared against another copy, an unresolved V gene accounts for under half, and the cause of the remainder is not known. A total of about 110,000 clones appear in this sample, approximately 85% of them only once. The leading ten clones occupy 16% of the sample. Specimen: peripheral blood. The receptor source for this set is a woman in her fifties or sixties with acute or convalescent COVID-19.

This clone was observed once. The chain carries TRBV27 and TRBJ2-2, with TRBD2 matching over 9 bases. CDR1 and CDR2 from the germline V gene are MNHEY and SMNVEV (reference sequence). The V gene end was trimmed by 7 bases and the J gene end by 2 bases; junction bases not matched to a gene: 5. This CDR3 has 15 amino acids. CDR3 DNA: TGTGCCAGCAAAAGAGCGGGGGGAAACACCGGGGAGCTGTTTTTT. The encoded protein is CASKRAGGNTGELFF.

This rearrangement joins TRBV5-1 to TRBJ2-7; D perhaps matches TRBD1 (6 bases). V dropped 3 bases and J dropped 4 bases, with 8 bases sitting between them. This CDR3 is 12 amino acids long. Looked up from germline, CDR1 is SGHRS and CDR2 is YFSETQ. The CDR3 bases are TGCGCCAGCAGCTCAGGACAGTACGAGCAGTACTTC. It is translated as CASSSGQYEQYF.

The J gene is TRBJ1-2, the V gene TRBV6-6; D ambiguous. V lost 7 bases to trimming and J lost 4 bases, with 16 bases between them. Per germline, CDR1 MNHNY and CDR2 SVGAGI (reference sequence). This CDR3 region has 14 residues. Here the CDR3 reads CASTYGSEGYGYTF. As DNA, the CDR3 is TGTGCCAGCACCTACGGGTCAGAGGGCTATGGCTACACCTTC.

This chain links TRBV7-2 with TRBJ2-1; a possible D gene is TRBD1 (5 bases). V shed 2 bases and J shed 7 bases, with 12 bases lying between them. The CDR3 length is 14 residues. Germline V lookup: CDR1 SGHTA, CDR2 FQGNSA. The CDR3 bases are TGTGCCAGCAGCTTATTTAAGGGGCCGAATGAGCAGTTCTTC. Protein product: CASSLFKGPNEQFF. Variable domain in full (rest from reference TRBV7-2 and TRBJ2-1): GAGVSQSPSNKVTEKGKDVELRCDPISGHTALYWYRQSLGQGLEFLIYFQGNSAPDKSGLPSDRFSAERTGGSVSTLTIQRTQQEDSAVYLCASSLFKGPNEQFFGPGTRLTVL.

The CDR3 region has the DNA TGTGCCAGCAGTGAGGGGGCGCAGGGCTATGGCTACACCTTC. As protein: CASSEGAQGYGYTF. V and J are TRBV28 and TRBJ1-2; 7 positions agree with TRBD1. CDR1 and CDR2 (germline): MDHEN, SYDVKM. CDR3 length equals 14 residues. The V and J ends lost 5 bases and 4 bases, in that order; junction bases with no gene match: 7.

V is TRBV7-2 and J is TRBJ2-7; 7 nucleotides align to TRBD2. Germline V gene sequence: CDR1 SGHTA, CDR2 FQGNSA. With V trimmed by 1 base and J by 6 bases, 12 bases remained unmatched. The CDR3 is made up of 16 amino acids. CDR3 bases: TGTGCCAGCAGCTTAGGTATAGGCGGGGGTTCGAGCGAGCAGTACTTC. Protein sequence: CASSLGIGGGSSEQYF.

CDR3 region: CASSQEGVFSYGYTF. CDR3 nucleotide sequence: TGTGCCAGCAGCCAAGAAGGGGTTTTCAGCTATGGCTACACCTTC. The chain uses TRBV4-2 and TRBJ1-2, with a weak D call TRBD1 (5 bases). The ends were cut back, 0 bases at V and 4 bases at J, with 12 bases in the middle. CDR3 length: 15 amino acids. Looked up from germline, CDR1 is LGHNA and CDR2 is YNFKEQ.

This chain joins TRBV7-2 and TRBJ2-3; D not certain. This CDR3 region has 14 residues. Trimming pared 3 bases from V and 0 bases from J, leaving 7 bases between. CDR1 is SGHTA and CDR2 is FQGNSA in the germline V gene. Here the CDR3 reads CASSFLPSTDTQYF. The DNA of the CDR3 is TGTGCCAGCAGCTTCCTTCCCAGCACAGATACGCAGTATTTT.

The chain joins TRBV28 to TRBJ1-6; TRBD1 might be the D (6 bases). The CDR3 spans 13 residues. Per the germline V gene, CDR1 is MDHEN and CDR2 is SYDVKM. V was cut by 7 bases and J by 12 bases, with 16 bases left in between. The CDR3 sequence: CASTMTGLGPLHF. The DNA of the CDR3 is TGTGCCAGCACCATGACAGGTTTGGGACCCCTCCACTTT. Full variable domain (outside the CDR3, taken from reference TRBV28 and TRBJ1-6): DVKVTQSSRYLVKRTGEKVFLECVQDMDHENMFWYRQDPGLGLRLIYFSYDVKMKEKGDIPEGYSVSREKKERFSLILESASTNQTSMYLCASTMTGLGPLHFGNGTRLTVT.

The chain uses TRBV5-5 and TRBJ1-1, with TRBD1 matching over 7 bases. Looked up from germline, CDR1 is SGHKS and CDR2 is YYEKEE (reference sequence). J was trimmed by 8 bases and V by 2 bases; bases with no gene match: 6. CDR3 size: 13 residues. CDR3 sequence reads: CASSFRGQAEAFF. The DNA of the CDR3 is TGTGCCAGCAGCTTCCGCGGACAGGCCGAAGCTTTCTTT.

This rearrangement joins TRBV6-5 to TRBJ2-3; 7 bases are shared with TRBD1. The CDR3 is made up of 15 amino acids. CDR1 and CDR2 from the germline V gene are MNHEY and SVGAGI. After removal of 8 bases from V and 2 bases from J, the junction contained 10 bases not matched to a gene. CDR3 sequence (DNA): TGTGCCAGCGTAACCGGGACAGCCTCCACAGATACGCAGTATTTT. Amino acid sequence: CASVTGTASTDTQYF.

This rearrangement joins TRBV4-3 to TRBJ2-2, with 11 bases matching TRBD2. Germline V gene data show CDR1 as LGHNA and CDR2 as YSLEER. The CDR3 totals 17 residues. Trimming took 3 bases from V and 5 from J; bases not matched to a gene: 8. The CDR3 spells CASSHEVAGGQTGELFF. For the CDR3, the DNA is TGCGCCAGCAGCCATGAGGTAGCGGGGGGGCAAACCGGGGAGCTGTTTTTT.

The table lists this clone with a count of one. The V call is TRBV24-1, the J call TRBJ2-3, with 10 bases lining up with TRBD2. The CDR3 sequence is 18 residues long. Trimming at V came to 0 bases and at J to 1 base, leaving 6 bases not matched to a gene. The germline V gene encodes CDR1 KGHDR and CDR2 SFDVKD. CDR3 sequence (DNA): TGTGCCACCAGTGATTTGGGGCCCAGCGGGGGGGGCACAGATACGCAGTATTTT. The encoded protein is CATSDLGPSGGGTDTQYF.

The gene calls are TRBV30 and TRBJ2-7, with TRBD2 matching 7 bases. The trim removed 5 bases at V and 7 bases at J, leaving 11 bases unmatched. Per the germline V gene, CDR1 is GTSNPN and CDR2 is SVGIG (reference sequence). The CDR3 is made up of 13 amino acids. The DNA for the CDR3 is TGTGCCTGGCGGGGGGTATCCAAGATAGAGCAGTACTTC. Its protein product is CAWRGVSKIEQYF.